This TCR beta chain was identified in a study of shared clonotypes between healthy human individuals. Overall study findings and caveats: The expectation was that sequencing depth would affect clonotype sharing among donors.

This clone was observed a single time. What it binds is not known. Measured with immunoSEQ multiplex PCR; TCRdb has only the in-frame clones, and not every one. The repertoire holds 2 million to 2.5 million clones, with approximately 95% as singletons. Germline assignment: CDR1 SGHNT and CDR2 YYREEE (reference sequence). This CDR3 region has 16 residues. The V and J ends lost 6 bases and 9 bases respectively, with 25 bases between them. The source material was naive CD4+ T cells from PBMCs. Subset noted: CD45RA+ positively selected. This rearrangement joins TRBV5-4 to TRBJ2-1, with D perhaps matching TRBD2 (6 bases). The clonotype originates from a man aged 18 to 35 in good health. Some clones in this sample may be carry-over from other donors' samples. The CDR3 nucleotides read TGTGCCAGCACCCCGGACGGGAGATCAAGGTGGGCTGAGCAGTTCTTC. Translation: CASTPDGRSRWAEQFF. The full variable domain, with the rest looked up from reference TRBV5-4 and TRBJ2-1, is ETGVTQSPTHLIKTRGQQVTLRCSSQSGHNTVSWYQQALGQGPQFIFQYYREEENGRGNFPPRFSGLQFPNYSSELNVNALELDDSALYLCASTPDGRSRWAEQFFGPGTRLTVL.